This entry lists 13 T cell receptor beta chains sequenced from one sample in a study of cytomegalovirus exposure and HLA in healthy donors. The PCR contained 60 Vbeta and 13 Jbeta primers. Sequenced by immunoSEQ multiplex PCR; TCRdb stores in-frame clones only, minus some. The sample records roughly 130,000 clones, roughly 72% being singletons. Sequenced sample: PBMCs. The source of these receptors is a woman between 50 and 59 years old in good health and CMV-seronegative.

V and J are TRBV7-3 and TRBJ2-2; TRBD1 aligns across 8 bases. The V segment lost 5 bases and the J segment 2 bases; nucleotides outside the gene matches: 4. CDR1 is SGHTA and CDR2 is FQGTGA in the germline V gene. This CDR3 is 15 amino acids long. The CDR3 DNA reads as TGTGCCAGCAGCGGAGACAGGGGCAACACCGGGGAGCTGTTTTTT. This translates into CASSGDRGNTGELFF.

This chain connects TRBV14 to TRBJ1-4; possibly TRBD1 for D (6 bases). The CDR3 is 16 amino acids. Germline CDR1 and CDR2: SGHDN and FVKESK. V was cut by 0 bases and J by 8 bases, with 16 bases left in between. Here the CDR3 DNA reads TGTGCCAGCAGCCAAGATCTAGGGATGAGGGGGGAAAAACTGTTTTTT. Translation: CASSQDLGMRGEKLFF.

The gene calls are TRBV11-2 and TRBJ2-3; a weak D match, TRBD1 (6 bases). This CDR3 region has 17 residues. The V gene's germline CDR1 is SGHAT and CDR2 FQNNGV. Deletions cut 5 bases from V and 4 bases from J, with 22 bases between. DNA of the CDR3: TGTGCCAGCAGCCGCACCACGTCACAGGGTTTGGCAGATACGCAGTATTTT. Translated: CASSRTTSQGLADTQYF.

The genes are TRBV19 and TRBJ1-1, with D possibly matching TRBD1 (5 bases). From germline, CDR1 is LNHDA and CDR2 SQIVND (reference sequence). V was trimmed by 6 bases and J by 1 base, leaving 18 bases between them. This CDR3 is built from 16 residues. The CDR3 DNA reads as TGTGCCAGTAGCTCCTTCGGGGGGGGGAGGAACACTGAAGCTTTCTTT. Residues: CASSSFGGGRNTEAFF.

V is TRBV5-1 and J is TRBJ1-4; D unclear. Germline V gene sequence: CDR1 SGHRS, CDR2 YFSETQ. V was trimmed by 3 bases and J by 2 bases, leaving 17 bases between them. The CDR3 runs 17 residues. The CDR3 DNA sequence: TGCGCCAGCAGCTCTGGGCGCATCCCTGCGACTAATGAAAAACTGTTTTTT. Its translation: CASSSGRIPATNEKLFF.

V gene TRBV5-6 combines with J gene TRBJ1-1, with D possibly being TRBD1 (6 bases). V lost 4 bases to trimming and J lost 0 bases, with 10 bases between them. The CDR3 sequence is 14 residues long. Germline V gene lookup returns CDR1 SGHDT and CDR2 YYEEEE. The CDR3 region is CASSPPGVNTEAFF. CDR3 nucleotides: TGTGCCAGCAGCCCTCCAGGGGTGAACACTGAAGCTTTCTTT.

The CDR3: CASSFTRPPYNEQFF. CDR3 bases: TGTGCCAGCAGCTTTACTAGACCACCTTACAATGAGCAGTTCTTC. The J gene is TRBJ2-1, the V gene TRBV27, with a tentative D call TRBD2 (5 bases). Germline CDR1 MNHEY, CDR2 SMNVEV (reference sequence). Deletions cut 6 bases from V and 4 bases from J, with 16 bases between. This CDR3 spans 15 amino acids.

This chain joins TRBV27 and TRBJ2-1; TRBD1 matches 12 bases. V lost 6 bases and J lost 7; bases outside the gene matches: 7. Germline-derived CDR1 and CDR2 are MNHEY and SMNVEV (reference sequence). CDR3 length: 15 residues. The CDR3 loop reads CASSSGQGARNEQFF. DNA for the CDR3: TGTGCCAGCAGCTCGGGACAGGGGGCGCGGAATGAGCAGTTCTTC.

The CDR3 loop reads CASSSPKSDSGRAPYEQYV. Here the CDR3 DNA reads TGTGCCAGCAGCTCCCCCAAGTCGGATAGCGGGAGGGCCCCATACGAGCAGTACGTC. This sequence joins TRBV7-9 and TRBJ2-7; the match to TRBD2 covers 11 bases. The V segment lost 4 bases and the J segment 4 bases; nucleotides outside the gene matches: 18. CDR3 size: 19 residues. Germline CDR1 SEHNR, CDR2 FQNEAQ (reference sequence).

The genes are TRBV10-1 and TRBJ2-7; TRBD1 matches 7 bases. V shed 9 bases and J 2 bases; nucleotides not matched to a gene: 10. CDR1 is WNHNN and CDR2 is SYGVQD in the germline V gene (reference sequence). The CDR3 has 14 amino acids. This CDR3 is CARRTGQETYEQYF. The CDR3 DNA follows: TGCGCCAGGCGGACTGGACAGGAAACCTACGAGCAGTACTTC.

The chain recombines TRBV27 with TRBJ1-2; the D gene is possibly TRBD1 (6 bases). This CDR3 contains 14 residues. The ends were cut back, 3 bases at V and 7 bases at J, with 15 bases in the middle. Germline assignment: CDR1 MNHEY and CDR2 SMNVEV (reference sequence). The CDR3 is CASSLVGALSGYTF. CDR3 DNA: TGTGCCAGCAGTTTGGTGGGGGCGCTGAGTGGCTACACCTTC.

This chain connects TRBV29-1 to TRBJ2-2, with D maybe TRBD2 (6 bases). The V gene's germline CDR1 is SQVTM and CDR2 ANQGSEA. Trimming left V 0 bases short and J 1 base short, with 12 bases between. This CDR3 spans 16 amino acids. The CDR3: CSVEDRGVGNTGELFF. The CDR3 DNA is TGCAGCGTTGAAGATCGCGGGGTGGGGAACACCGGGGAGCTGTTTTTT.

V gene TRBV6-1 combines with J gene TRBJ2-7; unclear D gene. V shed 1 base and J shed 0 bases, with 10 bases lying between them. Per germline, CDR1 MNHNS and CDR2 SASEGT. The length of the CDR3 is 15 residues. The CDR3 protein is CASSEGGSSSYEQYV. DNA for the CDR3: TGTGCCAGCAGTGAAGGAGGCTCCAGCTCCTACGAGCAGTACGTC.